This TCR beta chain originates from a study of Ad26.COV2.S vaccination and SARS-CoV-2 variants. Study in general: Within the COV1001 Ad26.COV2.S trial arm, the donor was enrolled. Findings and limits, study-wide: Recipients given vaccine exceeded placebo recipients in spike-specific TCR breadth.

Clones were read by immunoSEQ multiplex PCR, and TCRdb kept only the in-frame ones, dropping some. The repertoire holds about 250,000 clones, with around 88% as singletons. Treatment given: about 20 received Ad26.COV2.S at low or high dose, single or two shots; 5 received placebo; per-sample allocation not given. After the first vaccine or placebo injection, samples were drawn on day 63. Germline loops: CDR1 LNHDA, CDR2 SQIVND (reference sequence). The junction had 13 bases not matched to a gene; V was cut back by 5 bases and J by 0 bases. The CDR3 consists of 18 residues. With respect to this clone: The antigen is unknown.

This TCR derives from a person between 18 and 60 years old who received the Ad26.COV2.S COVID-19 vaccine or a placebo. Sequencing was performed on peripheral blood, taken in a trial of Ad26.COV2.S vaccine versus placebo. The rearrangement joins TRBV19 to TRBJ2-1, with 7 positions matching TRBD1. As DNA, the CDR3 is TGTGCCAGTAGTCCGACAGGGTACCAACTAGTCTCCTACAATGAGCAGTTCTTC. Residues: CASSPTGYQLVSYNEQFF.